Each of the 11 T cell receptor beta chains below was sequenced from the same sample in a study of control samples from healthy donors and cancer patients. TCRdb's table, derived via immunoSEQ multiplex PCR, lists solely in-frame clones and lacks some. The repertoire holds approximately 53,000 clones, approximately 89% seen once, with around 1% in the top ten. The sample taken for sequencing was PBMCs. The receptors come from a man aged 25 to 40 with colorectal cancer.

The chain combines TRBV15 with TRBJ2-4; a weak D match, TRBD2 (5 bases). V lost 0 bases and J lost 9, with 12 bases in between. Germline V gene data show CDR1 as LNHNV and CDR2 as YYDKDF (reference sequence). The CDR3 covers 14 residues. The CDR3 loop reads CATSRELVESIQYF. Written as DNA, the CDR3 is TGTGCCACCAGCAGAGAACTAGTCGAAAGCATTCAGTACTTC.

The V gene is TRBV3-1 (or the pseudogene TRBV3-2), the J gene TRBJ1-2; D unresolved. Trimming removed 1 base at V and 1 base at J, with 4 bases between. CDR1 and CDR2 (germline): LGHDT, YNNKEL (reference sequence). The CDR3 totals 13 residues. DNA of the CDR3: TGTGCCAGCAGCCAAGTCGGTAACTATGGCTACACCTTC. Translated: CASSQVGNYGYTF.

The chain carries TRBV2 and TRBJ2-1; 11 bases match TRBD1. V gave up 6 bases and J gave up 9 bases; unmatched junction bases: 22. There are 19 residues in the CDR3. Looked up from germline, CDR1 is SNHLY and CDR2 is FYNNEI. The DNA for the CDR3 is TGTGCCAGCAGGCCGCCGGGGACAGGGGGGTCCAGGAAACAAAGTGAGCAGTTCTTC. Translated, it gives CASRPPGTGGSRKQSEQFF.

The V gene is TRBV7-2, the J gene TRBJ1-3; no clear D gene. Trimming pared 5 bases from V and 2 bases from J, leaving 7 bases between. This CDR3 comprises 13 residues. In germline, CDR1 is SGHTA, CDR2 FQGNSA. The DNA of the CDR3 is TGTGCCAGCAGCCCCCTACCTGGAAACACCATATATTTT. Amino acids: CASSPLPGNTIYF.

The rearrangement uses TRBV11-2 and TRBJ2-7, with 13 bases that match TRBD2. V lost 2 bases and J lost 7; bases outside the gene matches: 5. The CDR3 contains 15 residues. CDR1 and CDR2 from the germline V gene are SGHAT and FQNNGV. This CDR3 is CASSLTSGGAGEQYV. As DNA, the CDR3 is TGTGCCAGCAGCTTAACTAGCGGGGGGGCTGGTGAGCAGTACGTC.

The chain has TRBV5-1 and TRBJ2-2; D may be TRBD2 (6 bases). CDR1 is SGHRS and CDR2 is YFSETQ in the germline V gene. V was pared by 0 bases and J by 0 bases, with 9 bases between. The CDR3 is made up of 16 amino acids. The CDR3 DNA is TGCGCCAGCAGCTTGGTGGGGGGAGCGAACACCGGGGAGCTGTTTTTT. Translation: CASSLVGGANTGELFF.

The chain employs TRBV6-5 and TRBJ2-1; perhaps TRBD1 as D (6 bases). V was cut by 5 bases and J by 0 bases, with 11 bases left in between. CDR1 is MNHEY and CDR2 is SVGAGI in the germline V gene. The CDR3 has 15 residues. The CDR3 nucleotides are TGTGCCAGCAGTCGCGACAGGAACTCCTACAATGAGCAGTTCTTC. Its protein product is CASSRDRNSYNEQFF.

The chain joins TRBV4-2 to TRBJ2-3; TRBD2 agrees at 9 bases. V was clipped by 2 bases and J by 3 bases; unmatched bases: 6. The CDR3 is 16 residues long. Germline CDR1 is LGHNA and CDR2 is YNFKEQ. The CDR3 DNA reads TGTGCCAGCAGCCAAAATAGGGCGGGGGGGACAGATACGCAGTATTTT. It yields the protein CASSQNRAGGTDTQYF.

This clone came up once. V and J are TRBV6-5 and TRBJ1-1; maybe TRBD1 (5 bases). This CDR3 is 12 amino acids long. Germline assignment: CDR1 MNHEY and CDR2 SVGAGI. V lost 8 bases and J lost 4, with 11 bases in between. The CDR3, as DNA: TGTGCCAGCTTCCCGGGGGGCACTGAAGCTTTCTTT. It translates to CASFPGGTEAFF.

The V gene is TRBV20-1, the J gene TRBJ1-1; no reliable D call. In germline, CDR1 is DFQATT, CDR2 SNEGSKA (reference sequence). CDR3 length equals 10 residues. V was cut by 6 bases and J by 4 bases, with 6 bases left in between. The CDR3 spells CSAGSTEAFF. CDR3 nucleotide sequence: TGCAGTGCAGGGAGCACTGAAGCTTTCTTT.

The chain has TRBV10-3 and TRBJ1-5; no reliable D call. This CDR3 contains 12 residues. V was clipped by 2 bases and J by 4 bases, with 3 bases between them. CDR1 ENHRY and CDR2 SYGVKD come from the germline V gene. This chain's CDR3 is CAISEGNQPQHF. The CDR3 DNA reads as TGTGCCATCAGTGAGGGGAATCAGCCCCAGCATTTT.